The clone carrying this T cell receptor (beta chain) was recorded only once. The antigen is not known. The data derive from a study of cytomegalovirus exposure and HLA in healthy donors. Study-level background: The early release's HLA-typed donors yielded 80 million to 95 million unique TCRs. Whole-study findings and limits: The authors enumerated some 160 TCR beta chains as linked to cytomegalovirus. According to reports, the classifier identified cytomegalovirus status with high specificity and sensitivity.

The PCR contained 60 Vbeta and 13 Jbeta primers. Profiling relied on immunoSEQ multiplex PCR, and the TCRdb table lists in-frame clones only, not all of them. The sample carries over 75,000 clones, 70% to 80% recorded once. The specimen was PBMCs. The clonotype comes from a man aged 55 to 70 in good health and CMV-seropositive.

The chain's CDR3 is CATSTTTGFRDQPQHF. In DNA, the CDR3 is TGTGCCACCAGCACAACGACAGGTTTCAGAGATCAGCCCCAGCATTTT. The chain combines TRBV15 with TRBJ1-5, with D possibly being TRBD1 (6 bases). CDR1 LNHNV and CDR2 YYDKDF come from the germline V gene (reference sequence). The CDR3 runs 16 residues. V lost 4 bases, J lost 5 bases, and 18 bases lay in between.